The 20 T cell receptor beta chains listed next were all sequenced from one sample in a study of blood T cells in healthy people across ages. Together with a sample-barcoded 5' primer, a J-beta primer mix was included in a second PCR lasting 7 to 11 cycles. TCRdb processed the 5' RACE reads anew with MiXCR; each CDR3 protein has one entry. Of under 1,000,000 distinct CDR3 sequences listed, about 34% are singletons. Sequenced material: blood. These receptors originate from a man aged 18 to 29 in good health.

This clonotype was picked up a small number of times. The chain couples TRBV6-1 to TRBJ2-1; D perhaps matches TRBD1 (6 bases). CDR1 MNHNS and CDR2 SASEGT come from the germline V gene. CDR3 length: 15 residues. Trimming removed 1 base at V and 4 bases at J, with 11 bases between. CDR3 sequence reads: CASSEGQGRYNEQFF. In nucleotides, the CDR3 is TGTGCCAGCAGTGAAGGCCAGGGGAGATACAATGAGCAGTTCTTC.

This clonotype was counted between two and nine times. Here the CDR3 DNA reads TGCAGTGCTAGAGATGGGGGCACCAATTCACCCCTCCACTTT. Amino acid sequence: CSARDGGTNSPLHF. This chain links TRBV20-1 with TRBJ1-6; TRBD1 is a possible D gene (6 bases). CDR1 and CDR2 from the germline V gene are DFQATT and SNEGSKA (reference sequence). Trimming took 0 bases from V and 7 from J, leaving 10 bases between them. The CDR3 sequence is 14 residues long.

This clonotype appeared a few times. In DNA form, the CDR3 reads TGTGCCACCAGCACCCGACTAGCGGGGTACAATGAGCAGTTCTTC. Its translation: CATSTRLAGYNEQFF. This chain uses TRBV15 with TRBJ2-1; TRBD2 matches at 11 bases. With V trimmed by 4 bases and J by 4 bases, 3 bases remained unmatched. The CDR3 covers 15 residues. In germline, CDR1 is LNHNV, CDR2 YYDKDF (reference sequence). Full variable domain (missing parts from reference TRBV15 and TRBJ2-1): DAMVIQNPRYQVTQFGKPVTLSCSQTLNHNVMYWYQQKSSQAPKLLFHYYDKDFNNEADTPDNFQSRRPNTSFCFLDIRSPGLGDTAMYLCATSTRLAGYNEQFFGPGTRLTVL.

This clonotype has only a few counts. The chain combines TRBV6-5 with TRBJ1-1; TRBD1 is a possible D gene (5 bases). Germline CDR1 is MNHEY and CDR2 is SVGAGI. Trimming removed 5 bases from V and 1 base from J, with 14 bases in between. This CDR3 contains 15 residues. The CDR3 sequence: CASSQSPTGNTEAFF. CDR3 nucleotides: TGTGCCAGCAGTCAATCCCCTACAGGGAACACTGAAGCTTTCTTT.

The chain links TRBV29-1 to TRBJ2-6; 7 bases agree with TRBD1. CDR1 is SQVTM, CDR2 ANQGSEA, per germline. There are 15 residues in the CDR3. V dropped 6 bases and J dropped 0; count of bases not matched to a gene: 5. The CDR3 region has the DNA TGCAGCGTCGGACAGGCAGCCTCTGGGGCCAACGTCCTGACTTTC. Translating it yields CSVGQAASGANVLTF.

The J gene is TRBJ1-6, the V gene TRBV6-5; weak D call: TRBD1 (6 bases). Between the trimmed V and J ends, which lost 0 bases and 3 bases, there was a span of 12 bases. The CDR3 sequence is 17 residues long. Germline CDR1 MNHEY, CDR2 SVGAGI. CDR3 nucleotides: TGTGCCAGCAGTTACTCGCAGGGGAAGGACTATAATTCACCCCTCCACTTT. Its protein is CASSYSQGKDYNSPLHF.

This clonotype was counted only a few times. This clone may be a read error of a much larger clone one base away. The rearrangement joins TRBV24-1 to TRBJ2-3; the match to TRBD2 covers 7 bases. Trimming took 5 bases from V and 3 from J; bases not matched to a gene: 7. Germline CDR1 KGHDR, CDR2 SFDVKD. This CDR3 is 15 amino acids long. CDR3 region: CATSADGEGTDTQYF. The CDR3, as DNA: TGTGCCACCAGTGCGGACGGGGAGGGAACAGATACGCAGTATTTT.

The table lists this clonotype with a few counts. J is TRBJ2-5 and V is TRBV12-3 or TRBV12-4; no firm D call. The CDR3 consists of 15 residues. Trimming removed 6 bases from V and 11 bases from J, with 25 bases in between. The CDR3 DNA follows: TGTGCCAGCAGATTGGGCGAAAACCCTTACAATGAGCAGTACTTC. Its translation is CASRLGENPYNEQYF.

For the CDR3, the DNA is TGTGCCAGCAGCTTTGTGCAGGGGACAGATACGCAGTATTTT. It translates to CASSFVQGTDTQYF. The chain uses TRBV5-5 and TRBJ2-3; possible D gene TRBD1, 6 bases. The CDR3 spans 14 residues. The germline CDR1 and CDR2 sequences are SGHKS and YYEKEE (reference sequence). Between the trimmed V and J ends, which lost 2 bases and 3 bases, there was a span of 10 bases.

The table lists this clonotype with a few counts. This chain uses TRBV5-1 with TRBJ2-5, with D tentatively TRBD1 or TRBD2 (6 bases each). The V and J ends lost 2 bases and 5 bases respectively, with 13 bases between them. CDR3 size: 14 residues. CDR1 SGHRS and CDR2 YFSETQ come from the germline V gene. The CDR3 nucleotides read TGCGCCAGCAGCTTTGGTCGGGGGCAGGAGACCCAGTACTTC. Its protein product is CASSFGRGQETQYF.

CDR3 in DNA: TGTGCCAGCAGTCTCAGGACAGGGGGCACATCCAATCAGCCCCAGCATTTT. Its translation is CASSLRTGGTSNQPQHF. The chain couples TRBV12-3 or TRBV12-4 to TRBJ1-5; TRBD1 matches 11 bases. The V and J ends lost 5 bases and 3 bases, in that order; junction bases with no gene match: 9. The CDR3 loop spans 17 amino acids.

The CDR3: CSASYMKGAYEKLFF. CDR3 bases: TGCAGTGCTAGTTATATGAAGGGGGCATATGAAAAACTGTTTTTT. The chain couples TRBV20-1 to TRBJ1-4, with TRBD1 matching 7 bases. The CDR3 has 15 residues. V was pared by 3 bases and J by 6 bases, with 10 bases of the junction left unmatched. Looked up from germline, CDR1 is DFQATT and CDR2 is SNEGSKA (reference sequence).

This clonotype has more than one count but fewer than ten. The rearrangement joins TRBV4-3 to TRBJ2-7, with 8 positions matching TRBD1. This CDR3 has 16 residues. The trim removed 3 bases at V and 7 bases at J, leaving 14 bases unmatched. Germline values: CDR1 LGHNA, CDR2 YSLEER. CDR3 in amino acids: CASSHKDRDPYNEQYF. DNA of the CDR3: TGCGCCAGCAGCCACAAGGACAGGGATCCTTACAATGAGCAGTACTTC.

This clonotype has ten or more counts. The gene calls are TRBV4-3 and TRBJ2-2; D is perhaps TRBD2 (6 bases). The CDR3 is 17 amino acids. Trimming took off 0 bases at V and 0 bases at J, with 11 bases between the two ends. CDR1 and CDR2 (germline): LGHNA, YSLEER. CDR3 sequence reads: CASSQDSPGANTGELFF. The CDR3 region has the DNA TGCGCCAGCAGCCAAGATAGTCCGGGGGCGAACACCGGGGAGCTGTTTTTT.

Comments on this clonotype: A much larger clone is a single base away; this may be a read error. This chain uses TRBV29-1 with TRBJ2-4; 8 positions match TRBD1. CDR1 SQVTM and CDR2 ANQGSEA come from the germline V gene. The CDR3 runs 14 residues. The V segment lost 0 bases and the J segment 5 bases; nucleotides outside the gene matches: 3. CDR3: CSVEERDRQNIQYF. The CDR3 bases are TGCAGCGTTGAAGAAAGGGACAGGCAAAACATTCAGTACTTC.

This chain joins TRBV20-1 and TRBJ2-3; tentatively, D is TRBD2 (7 bases). The V end was cut by 3 bases, the J end by 0 bases, with 19 bases between. Per the germline V gene, CDR1 is DFQATT and CDR2 is SNEGSKA (reference sequence). The length of the CDR3 is 17 residues. In nucleotides, the CDR3 is TGCAGTGCTAGTGGGGCGGGGGCCGTTACTAGCACAGATACGCAGTATTTT. Its translation: CSASGAGAVTSTDTQYF.

V and J are TRBV20-1 and TRBJ1-4; 9 nucleotides line up with TRBD1. Per the germline V gene, CDR1 is DFQATT and CDR2 is SNEGSKA (reference sequence). The V and J ends lost 3 bases and 5 bases, in that order; junction bases with no gene match: 10. The CDR3 contains 16 residues. CDR3 loop: CSARGGQGHPNEKLFF. For the CDR3, the DNA is TGCAGTGCTAGGGGAGGACAGGGGCATCCAAATGAAAAACTGTTTTTT.

CDR3 protein: CASRPTGGVLETEAFF. CDR3 bases: TGTGCCAGCAGACCAACAGGGGGGGTATTGGAGACTGAAGCTTTCTTT. The chain joins TRBV7-6 to TRBJ1-1; 8 bases are a match to TRBD1. Germline V CDR1 and CDR2: SGHVS, FNYEAQ. The CDR3 is 16 amino acids. The V and J ends lost 6 bases and 5 bases, in that order; junction bases with no gene match: 14.

The V and J genes are TRBV6-2 or TRBV6-3 and TRBJ2-5; 13 bases agree with TRBD2. V lost 6 bases and J lost 7; bases outside the gene matches: 8. The CDR3 sequence is 15 residues long. Germline CDR1 is MNHEY and CDR2 is SVGEGT. The CDR3 spells CASSGTSGDFGTQYF. The CDR3 DNA reads as TGTGCCAGCAGCGGGACTAGCGGGGACTTCGGGACCCAGTACTTC.

This clonotype was recorded many times. The chain is built from TRBV2 and TRBJ1-1, with 7 nucleotides matching TRBD1. CDR3 size: 14 residues. In germline, CDR1 is SNHLY, CDR2 FYNNEI. V shed 5 bases and J 0 bases; nucleotides not matched to a gene: 3. The CDR3 DNA reads TGTGCCAGCAGTCCGACAGGGTTGAACACTGAAGCTTTCTTT. It codes for CASSPTGLNTEAFF.